The rows below give T cell receptor beta chains drawn from one sample of a study of blood T cell repertoires in COVID-19. Method: immunoSEQ multiplex PCR; TCRdb's copy keeps in-frame clones and lacks some. The data contain approximately 300,000 clones, about 88% of them singletons. Sequencing input: peripheral blood. Every receptor here comes from a woman aged 25-40 years with COVID-19, enrolled during active disease. Both conserved end residues are part of each CDR3. The D gene is left open where the match is weak. For some rows the clone size is stated as once, few or many, or as a class when expanded; others skip it.

TRBJ2-7,.,TRBV7-7,.,TGTGCTAGCAGCCCGGCACTAGCCGGTCTCTACGAGCAGTACTTC,CASSPALAGLYEQYF
TRBJ1-1,TRBD1,TRBV3-1/TRBV3-2,.,TGTGCCAGCAGCCAAATGCCCCGATTCTCCGACAGGGTGTACACTGAAGCTTTCTTT,CASSQMPRFSDRVYTEAFF
TRBJ2-3,.,TRBV28,.,TGTGCCAGCAGTTCGCCGGTCGGGGGCACAGATACGCAGTATTTT,CASSSPVGGTDTQYF
TRBJ1-2,TRBD1,TRBV11-2,.,TGTGCCAGCAGCTTAGGCAGGGGGCGTTCATTTAACTATGGCTACACCTTC,CASSLGRGRSFNYGYTF
TRBJ2-7,TRBD2,TRBV28,once,TGTGCCACCGACCCTTCAACTAGCGGAACCTACGAGCAGTACTTC,CATDPSTSGTYEQYF
TRBJ2-1,.,TRBV28,.,TGTGCCAGCTCAGGGGACAATGAGCAGTTCTTC,CASSGDNEQFF
TRBJ2-5,.,TRBV7-2,.,TGTGCCAGCAGCGATCCTCTCGGGACCCAGTACTTC,CASSDPLGTQYF
TRBJ1-2,.,TRBV14,.,TGTGCCAGCAGCCCAGGGACTAACTATGGCTACACCTTC,CASSPGTNYGYTF
TRBJ1-5,.,TRBV4-3,.,TGCGCCAGCAGCCCACGTCGGGGCAATCAGCCCCAGCATTTT,CASSPRRGNQPQHF
TRBJ2-2,.,TRBV19,.,TGTGCCAGTAGCTTTATATCGGCCGGGGAGCTGTTTTTT,CASSFISAGELFF
TRBJ2-7,TRBD1,TRBV3-1/TRBV3-2,.,TGTGCCAGCAGCCCGACAGGGGGTCTCGTCGAGCAGTACTTC,CASSPTGGLVEQYF
TRBJ1-4,.,TRBV12-3/TRBV12-4,few,TGTGCCAGCAGTTTACGGGGTGAAAAACTGTTTTTT,CASSLRGEKLFF
TRBJ2-7,TRBD1,TRBV5-5,.,TGTGCCAGCAGCTTGGTAGGGGACAGGAACTACGAGCAGTACTTC,CASSLVGDRNYEQYF
TRBJ1-4,.,TRBV15,.,TGTGCCACCAGCAGCGTCGGGGGGATTGGTGAAAAACTGTTTTTT,CATSSVGGIGEKLFF
TRBJ2-5,.,TRBV10-1,.,TGCGCCAGCAGTGAAAACAGGCCGGGGACCCAGTACTTC,CASSENRPGTQYF
TRBJ2-1,.,TRBV29-1,.,TGCAGCGTTGAAAGCGCCTACAATGAGCAGTTCTTC,CSVESAYNEQFF
TRBJ1-1,.,TRBV7-3,.,TGTGCCAGCAGCATAAGTCGGGGGACTGAAGCTTTCTTT,CASSISRGTEAFF
TRBJ1-5,.,TRBV7-2,.,TGTGCCAGCAGCTTAGAAACCACTGTTAATCAGCCCCAGCATTTT,CASSLETTVNQPQHF
TRBJ1-3,TRBD1,TRBV29-1,.,TGCAGCGCCTGGGACAGCGGCTCTGGAAACACCATATATTTT,CSAWDSGSGNTIYF
TRBJ2-3,TRBD2,TRBV5-1,.,TGCGCCAGCAGCTGGGAAGCGGGAGACGTAGATACGCAGTATTTT,CASSWEAGDVDTQYF
TRBJ2-1,.,TRBV5-4,.,TGTGCCAGCATGTGGAGAGGCATCGGGGACAATGAGCAGTTCTTC,CASMWRGIGDNEQFF
TRBJ1-3,TRBD1,TRBV28,.,TGTGCCAGCGGACTTCAAGACAGGGGTCGCTTATATTTT,CASGLQDRGRLYF
TRBJ1-5,.,TRBV2,few,TGTGCCAGCGGGGGAGGGGAAAATAGCAATCAGCCCCAGCATTTT,CASGGGENSNQPQHF
TRBJ2-5,.,TRBV6-5,.,TGTGCCAGCAGTTACTCCGCGGTGGAGACCCAGTACTTC,CASSYSAVETQYF
TRBJ1-1,TRBD1,TRBV28,.,TGTGCCAGCGCCCTCTTTATACAGGGGGCCCCAACTGAAGCTTTCTTT,CASALFIQGAPTEAFF
TRBJ2-7,.,TRBV10-2,.,TGCGCCAGCAGTGGGACTGGCCGGTCCTACGAGCAGTACTTC,CASSGTGRSYEQYF
TRBJ1-5,TRBD1,TRBV5-1,.,TGCGCCAGCAGCTTGGGACAGGGAGACAATCAGCCCCAGCATTTT,CASSLGQGDNQPQHF
TRBJ2-1,TRBD2,TRBV6-5,.,TGTGCCAGCCGGGGGGGCGTAAGCTCCTACAATGAGCAGTTCTTC,CASRGGVSSYNEQFF
TRBJ2-7,TRBD1,TRBV5-1,.,TGCGCCAGCAGCTTCCTTGGGCCTAGGACAGGAGTCTCCTACGAGCAGTACTTC,CASSFLGPRTGVSYEQYF
TRBJ1-5,.,TRBV10-2,.,TGCGCCAGCACTATAAGCGGGGGGGTTCAGCCCCAGCATTTT,CASTISGGVQPQHF
TRBJ1-6,.,TRBV15,once,TGTGCCACCAGCAGAGACCTAGGAAGCTCCTATAATTCACCCCTCCACTTT,CATSRDLGSSYNSPLHF
TRBJ1-5,.,TRBV29-1,.,TGCAGCGTTGAGATCAAGTCAGGTTCACCCCAGCATTTT,CSVEIKSGSPQHF